Following are 17 T cell receptor beta chains from one sample sequenced in a study of blood T cell repertoires in COVID-19. This table comes from immunoSEQ multiplex PCR, and its TCRdb copy is limited to in-frame clones, with some not included. The data show more than 70,000 clones, approximately 86% seen once. The sequenced sample was peripheral blood. These receptors originate from a man between 50 and 59 years old with active or convalescent COVID-19.

The chain uses TRBV9 and TRBJ2-1, with D possibly being TRBD2 (5 bases). Germline V lookup: CDR1 SGDLS, CDR2 YYNGEE. V lost 1 base, J lost 8 bases, and 10 bases lay in between. CDR3 size: 13 residues. The CDR3, as DNA: TGTGCCAGCAGCGTACTAGCTAGCCATGAGCAGTTCTTC. Its translation is CASSVLASHEQFF.

The chain employs TRBV10-2 and TRBJ1-6; TRBD1 aligns across 9 bases. The CDR3 extends over 16 amino acids. The V gene's germline CDR1 is WSHSY and CDR2 SAAADI. Trimming cost V 3 bases and J 7 bases; bases outside gene matches: 7. CDR3 sequence reads: CASSDPRTGENSPLHF. The CDR3 nucleotides are TGCGCCAGCAGTGACCCCCGGACAGGGGAAAATTCACCCCTCCACTTT.

V usage is TRBV12-3 or TRBV12-4 and J usage is TRBJ1-5; D is undetermined. The CDR3 loop spans 13 amino acids. V was cut by 5 bases and J by 3 bases, with 8 bases left in between. The CDR3 protein is CASSLADNQPQHF. Here the CDR3 DNA reads TGTGCCAGCAGTCTCGCGGACAATCAGCCCCAGCATTTT.

This clone has a single count. The chain employs TRBV5-5 and TRBJ2-5, with D possibly TRBD2 on 6 matching bases. CDR1 SGHKS and CDR2 YYEKEE come from the germline V gene (reference sequence). The length of the CDR3 is 16 residues. Trimming shortened V by 6 bases and J by 2 bases, and 20 bases separated the two germline ends. The CDR3 nucleotides read TGTGCCAGCACCCTATCCCTGACTAGTCCGCAAGAGACCCAGTACTTC. This encodes CASTLSLTSPQETQYF.

The V call is TRBV20-1, the J call TRBJ1-2; D gene uncertain. Germline V gene lookup returns CDR1 DFQATT and CDR2 SNEGSKA (reference sequence). This CDR3 has 12 amino acids. The ends were cut back, 3 bases at V and 1 base at J, with 6 bases in the middle. CDR3 residues: CSASVLNYGYTF. The CDR3 DNA follows: TGCAGTGCTAGTGTTCTTAACTATGGCTACACCTTC.

V and J are TRBV7-8 and TRBJ2-1; D might be TRBD2 (5 bases). Germline V gene data show CDR1 as SGHVS and CDR2 as FQNEAQ. CDR3 length equals 16 residues. Deletions cut 5 bases from V and 0 bases from J, with 14 bases between. The CDR3 coding sequence is TGTGCCAGCAGCCCCGGACTCGCAAGCTCCTACAATGAGCAGTTCTTC. Encoded protein: CASSPGLASSYNEQFF.

The rearrangement joins TRBV28 to TRBJ1-4; D not resolved. V shed 6 bases and J shed 7 bases, with 21 bases lying between them. This CDR3 region has 16 residues. The germline V gene has CDR1 MDHEN and CDR2 SYDVKM. CDR3 amino acids: CASSLTLNLGGEKLFF. The CDR3 coding sequence is TGTGCCAGCAGCCTTACACTAAACCTAGGCGGTGAAAAACTGTTTTTT. Supplemented by reference TRBV28 and TRBJ1-4, the full variable domain reads DVKVTQSSRYLVKRTGEKVFLECVQDMDHENMFWYRQDPGLGLRLIYFSYDVKMKEKGDIPEGYSVSREKKERFSLILESASTNQTSMYLCASSLTLNLGGEKLFFGSGTQLSVL.

The V and J genes are TRBV5-1 and TRBJ2-5; TRBD2 is a possible D gene (6 bases). CDR3 length equals 16 residues. The germline V and J ends were trimmed by 2 bases and 5 bases, with 19 bases remaining between them. Germline V gene data show CDR1 as SGHRS and CDR2 as YFSETQ. The CDR3 DNA is TGCGCCAGCAGCTTAAACGGGCAGGGTGGAGGGGAGACCCAGTACTTC. Its translation: CASSLNGQGGGETQYF.

The rearrangement uses TRBV5-1 and TRBJ2-6, with a weak D call TRBD2 (6 bases). Trimming shortened V by 6 bases and J by 3 bases, and 10 bases separated the two germline ends. The germline V gene has CDR1 SGHRS and CDR2 YFSETQ. This CDR3 comprises 14 residues. The CDR3 sequence is CASKEGLGANVLTF. DNA for the CDR3: TGCGCCAGCAAGGAGGGGCTTGGGGCCAACGTCCTGACTTTC.

This chain connects TRBV7-9 to TRBJ1-3; no reliable D call. V shed 5 bases and J shed 3 bases, with 8 bases lying between them. CDR1 is SEHNR and CDR2 is FQNEAQ in the germline V gene (reference sequence). The CDR3 length is 13 residues. Here the CDR3 reads CASSPDYGNTIYF. The CDR3 nucleotides read TGTGCCAGCAGCCCGGACTATGGAAACACCATATATTTT.

The J gene is TRBJ1-6, the V gene TRBV11-2; D not resolved. The V end lost 5 bases, the J end lost 1 base, and 9 bases lay between the germline ends. Germline V lookup: CDR1 SGHAT, CDR2 FQNNGV. There are 15 residues in the CDR3. The CDR3 spells CASSLWASYNSPLHF. The CDR3 nucleotides read TGTGCCAGCAGCCTTTGGGCATCCTATAATTCACCCCTCCACTTT.

The chain combines TRBV5-1 with TRBJ2-2, with 9 bases matching TRBD2. The CDR3 length is 17 residues. Germline V CDR1 and CDR2: SGHRS, YFSETQ. Germline trimming cut 0 bases from V and 2 bases from J; bases unmatched to any gene: 5. CDR3: CASSLDRSGGNTGELFF. CDR3 sequence (DNA): TGCGCCAGCAGCTTGGACCGTAGCGGGGGAAACACCGGGGAGCTGTTTTTT.

The chain carries TRBV2 and TRBJ2-1; TRBD1 is a possible D gene (5 bases). Germline loops: CDR1 SNHLY, CDR2 FYNNEI. The CDR3 consists of 13 residues. V gave up 5 bases and J gave up 8 bases, with 13 bases separating them. The CDR3 coding sequence is TGTGCCAGCAGTCCTCGGGTCAGGGATGAGCAGTTCTTC. It codes for CASSPRVRDEQFF.

The J gene is TRBJ1-1, the V gene TRBV19, with 8 bases matching TRBD1. The germline V gene has CDR1 LNHDA and CDR2 SQIVND (reference sequence). With 6 bases clipped from V and 1 base from J, the junction kept 4 bases outside the gene matches. CDR3 length: 14 residues. The CDR3 DNA reads as TGTGCCAGTAGGCAGGGACAGGAGAACACTGAAGCTTTCTTT. Its protein is CASRQGQENTEAFF.

This chain links TRBV12-2 with TRBJ2-3; the table's TRBD2 call for D was not verified on the DNA. TRBV12-2 is a pseudogene. CDR3 length: 17 amino acids. The CDR3 reads CASRLVGLAGVTNTQYF. CDR3 in DNA: TGTGCAAGTCGCTTAGTAGGACTAGCGGGGGTTACGAATACGCAGTATTTT.

The chain couples TRBV5-4 to TRBJ2-3, with D unclear. The CDR3 is 15 amino acids. The germline V gene encodes CDR1 SGHNT and CDR2 YYREEE (reference sequence). V was cut by 0 bases and J by 0 bases, with 8 bases left in between. The chain's CDR3 is CASSLAQTSTDTQYF. The CDR3 DNA is TGTGCCAGCAGCTTGGCTCAGACTAGCACAGATACGCAGTATTTT.

The chain links TRBV19 to TRBJ1-3; 7 nucleotides match TRBD1. The CDR3 has 15 amino acids. V was pared by 7 bases and J by 1 base, with 7 bases of the junction left unmatched. Germline V gene sequence: CDR1 LNHDA, CDR2 SQIVND (reference sequence). The CDR3 loop is CASNRTGESGNTIYF. Written as DNA, the CDR3 is TGTGCCAGTAATCGAACAGGGGAATCTGGAAACACCATATATTTT. Full variable domain (remainder filled in from reference TRBV19 and TRBJ1-3): DGGITQSPKYLFRKEGQNVTLSCEQNLNHDAMYWYRQDPGQGLRLIYYSQIVNDFQKGDIAEGYSVSREKKESFPLTVTSAQKNPTAFYLCASNRTGESGNTIYFGEGSWLTVV.